The clone carrying this T cell receptor beta chain was counted a few times. This sample is drawn from a study of Graves' ophthalmopathy and Graves' hyperthyroidism. CDR3 regions of TCR beta were amplified from RNA transcripts. First-round RT-PCR with HTBI primers preceded a second-round multiplex PCR. TCRdb reprocessed the multiplex PCR reads with MiXCR, giving one entry per CDR3 protein. The data hold around 660,000 distinct CDR3 sequences, with under 50% observed a single time. In germline, CDR1 is LNHDA, CDR2 SQIVND (reference sequence). Trimming pared 3 bases from V and 2 bases from J, leaving 11 bases between. There are 14 residues in the CDR3.

The chain links TRBV19 to TRBJ2-7, with no clear D. The receptor's source is an adult man with Graves' ophthalmopathy. Material: peripheral blood. The CDR3 DNA sequence: TGTGCCAGTAGTATTTGGAGTCCTCCCTACGAGCAGTACTTC. Translating gives CASSIWSPPYEQYF.